The 20 T cell receptor beta chains given below trace back to one sample, sequenced in a study of a mutant IDH1 vaccine in newly diagnosed glioma. The repertoire was sequenced with immunoSEQ multiplex PCR; TCRdb's copy has only in-frame clones and lacks some. This sample carries about 62,000 clones, 75% to 90% of them seen once, and the ten largest clones take around 2%. Time point given: week 11, during vaccination. Topical imiquimod accompanied each vaccine dose, which consisted of 300 ug of mutant IDH1 20-mer peptide. No antigens are known for them. Specimen: PBMCs, collected from a glioma patient whose treatment included an IDH1 peptide vaccine. The receptors come from a man between 40 and 49 years old with glioma.

J is TRBJ2-1 and V is TRBV4-1; a possible D gene is TRBD2 (7 bases). Per germline, CDR1 MGHRA and CDR2 YSYEKL. This CDR3 region has 16 residues. V was clipped by 4 bases and J by 6 bases, with 19 bases between them. CDR3 loop: CASSRGRTRLFNEQFF. The CDR3 DNA is TGCGCCAGCAGCCGGGGGCGGACTAGGCTTTTCAATGAGCAGTTCTTC.

The V call is TRBV14, the J call TRBJ2-3; 7 bases are shared with TRBD2. The CDR3 has 16 residues. Germline-derived CDR1 and CDR2 are SGHDN and FVKESK. V trimming: 1 base; J trimming: 6 bases; junction bases outside the gene matches: 10. CDR3 region: CASSQASSGRGDTQYF. For the CDR3, the DNA is TGTGCCAGCAGCCAAGCCTCTAGCGGCCGGGGGGATACGCAGTATTTT.

The V and J genes are TRBV4-1 and TRBJ1-4, with 10 bases lining up with TRBD1. Germline lookup yields CDR1 MGHRA and CDR2 YSYEKL. V dropped 4 bases and J dropped 5; count of bases not matched to a gene: 7. The CDR3 is 16 residues long. The CDR3: CASSPNMDRGNEKLFF. CDR3 in DNA: TGCGCCAGCAGCCCCAACATGGACAGGGGGAATGAAAAACTGTTTTTT.

CDR3 in amino acids: CASSQKIGTEYEQYV. The CDR3 nucleotides read TGCGCCAGCAGCCAAAAGATCGGGACAGAGTACGAGCAGTACGTC. This sequence joins TRBV4-1 and TRBJ2-7; 7 positions match TRBD1. The CDR3 is 15 amino acids. CDR1 and CDR2 (germline): MGHRA, YSYEKL. The J segment lost 4 bases and the V segment lost 2 bases, leaving 8 bases of the junction unmatched.

The chain links TRBV5-1 to TRBJ2-1, with 15 bases lining up with TRBD2. Trimming at V came to 2 bases and at J to 9 bases, leaving 6 bases not matched to a gene. CDR3 length equals 16 residues. Germline-derived CDR1 and CDR2 are SGHRS and YFSETQ. This CDR3 reads CASSFSGLAGGGEQFF. The CDR3 DNA sequence: TGCGCCAGCAGCTTTTCCGGACTAGCGGGAGGGGGTGAGCAGTTCTTC.

This clone was observed a single time. The chain links TRBV19 to TRBJ2-3, with a weak D call TRBD2 (6 bases). This CDR3 region has 19 residues. Germline values: CDR1 LNHDA, CDR2 SQIVND (reference sequence). V shed 0 bases and J shed 6 bases, with 25 bases lying between them. This CDR3 reads CASSIDSYSGALGMDTQYF. DNA of the CDR3: TGTGCCAGTAGTATAGATTCCTATAGCGGAGCTCTGGGGATGGATACGCAGTATTTT.

As to this clone: Other DNA sequences in the sample encode the same CDR3. The chain couples TRBV4-1 to TRBJ2-3; perhaps TRBD2 as D (6 bases). CDR3 length: 17 residues. Germline CDR1 is MGHRA and CDR2 is YSYEKL. Trimming shortened V by 3 bases and J by 2 bases, and 18 bases separated the two germline ends. Here the CDR3 reads CASSQDKIAEYTDTQYF. The CDR3 bases are TGCGCCAGCAGCCAGGATAAGATAGCGGAGTACACAGATACGCAGTATTTT.

The rearrangement joins TRBV7-2 to TRBJ1-1; D perhaps matches TRBD1 (6 bases). The V and J ends lost 5 bases and 3 bases respectively, with 22 bases between them. There are 17 residues in the CDR3. Germline assignment: CDR1 SGHTA and CDR2 FQGNSA. CDR3 residues: CASSPRGYRAMHTEAFF. In DNA, the CDR3 is TGTGCCAGCAGCCCTAGGGGGTACAGGGCAATGCACACTGAAGCTTTCTTT.

The chain recombines TRBV7-2 with TRBJ2-3; D unresolved. Trimming took off 6 bases at V and 2 bases at J, with 15 bases between the two ends. CDR1 SGHTA and CDR2 FQGNSA come from the germline V gene. The length of the CDR3 is 15 residues. CDR3 sequence reads: CASSPVRAATDTQYF. Here the CDR3 DNA reads TGTGCCAGCAGTCCAGTCCGGGCGGCCACAGATACGCAGTATTTT.

This chain connects TRBV20-1 to TRBJ2-7; perhaps TRBD1 as D (6 bases). V lost 5 bases to trimming and J lost 4 bases, with 9 bases between them. CDR1 is DFQATT, CDR2 SNEGSKA, per germline (reference sequence). CDR3 length: 11 amino acids. The CDR3 here is CSAATGYEQYF. The DNA for the CDR3 is TGCAGTGCTGCTACAGGGTACGAGCAGTACTTC.

The chain carries TRBV7-9 and TRBJ2-7; TRBD1 aligns across 11 bases. The germline V gene encodes CDR1 SEHNR and CDR2 FQNEAQ (reference sequence). The ends lost 3 bases at V and 4 bases at J; junction bases unmatched: 2. The CDR3 has 14 residues. CDR3 in amino acids: CASSLDRGPYEQYF. The CDR3 DNA reads as TGTGCCAGCAGCTTGGACAGGGGGCCATACGAGCAGTACTTC. The full variable domain, in which reference TRBV7-9 and TRBJ2-7 provide the parts outside the CDR3, is DTGVSQNPRHKITKRGQNVTFRCDPISEHNRLYWYRQTLGQGPEFLTYFQNEAQLEKSRLLSDRFSAERPKGSFSTLEIQRTEQGDSAMYLCASSLDRGPYEQYFGPGTRLTVT.

The chain carries TRBV5-1 and TRBJ2-4; 10 bases line up with TRBD1. Germline loops: CDR1 SGHRS, CDR2 YFSETQ. The CDR3 runs to 16 residues. Losses at the gene ends were 5 bases for V and 0 bases for J; bases not matched to a gene: 5. DNA for the CDR3: TGCGCCAGCAGACTGACAGGGGGCGCAGCCAAAAACATTCAGTACTTC. Translation: CASRLTGGAAKNIQYF.

The chain joins TRBV5-4 to TRBJ2-1; TRBD2 agrees at 10 bases. V was clipped by 4 bases and J by 1 base; unmatched bases: 2. The CDR3 contains 15 residues. Germline lookup yields CDR1 SGHNT and CDR2 YYREEE (reference sequence). The CDR3 here is CASSPGLASYNEQFF. DNA for the CDR3: TGTGCCAGCAGCCCGGGACTAGCGTCCTACAATGAGCAGTTCTTC.

The chain's CDR3 is CASTRTGETQYF. The CDR3 DNA is TGTGCCAGCACCCGAACAGGGGAGACCCAGTACTTC. This chain links TRBV6-1 with TRBJ2-5, with D maybe TRBD1 (6 bases). V lost 7 bases, J lost 5 bases, and 11 bases lay in between. Germline-derived CDR1 and CDR2 are MNHNS and SASEGT. This CDR3 has 12 amino acids.

The chain couples TRBV19 to TRBJ1-2, with 8 nucleotides matching TRBD1. The CDR3 is 13 amino acids. From germline, CDR1 is LNHDA and CDR2 SQIVND (reference sequence). J was trimmed by 4 bases and V by 7 bases; bases with no gene match: 5. CDR3 DNA sequence: TGTGCCAGTATCCGGACAGGGAGCTATGGCTACACCTTC. Translation gives CASIRTGSYGYTF.

The chain is built from TRBV7-2 and TRBJ1-5, with TRBD1 identical over 8 bases. The CDR3 length is 15 residues. CDR1 and CDR2 (germline): SGHTA, FQGNSA. J lost 2 bases, V lost 3 bases, and 3 bases had no gene match. The CDR3 DNA reads TGTGCCAGCAGCTTCGACAGGGGCGGCAATCAGCCCCAGCATTTT. Amino acids: CASSFDRGGNQPQHF.

The chain's CDR3 is CAWSGTGNYGYTF. DNA for the CDR3: TGTGCCTGGAGTGGGACAGGGAACTATGGCTACACCTTC. The chain uses TRBV30 and TRBJ1-2; the match to TRBD1 covers 8 bases. V was clipped by 1 base and J by 2 bases; unmatched bases: 0. Looked up from germline, CDR1 is GTSNPN and CDR2 is SVGIG (reference sequence). CDR3 length: 13 residues.

This chain joins TRBV4-2 and TRBJ1-4; possible D gene TRBD1, 5 bases. Looked up from germline, CDR1 is LGHNA and CDR2 is YNFKEQ. Deletions cut 1 base from V and 0 bases from J, with 12 bases between. This CDR3 has 17 residues. CDR3 residues: CASSQGGGRTTNEKLFF. Written as DNA, the CDR3 is TGTGCCAGCAGCCAAGGGGGGGGACGAACAACTAATGAAAAACTGTTTTTT.

The J gene is TRBJ1-1, the V gene TRBV11-2; D ambiguous. Germline V CDR1 and CDR2: SGHAT, FQNNGV. The V end was cut by 7 bases, the J end by 1 base, with 16 bases between. The CDR3 is 15 amino acids. The chain's CDR3 is CASNPLRSGNTEAFF. In DNA, the CDR3 is TGTGCCAGCAACCCCCTTCGGTCAGGGAACACTGAAGCTTTCTTT.

The chain is built from TRBV19 and TRBJ1-4; 8 bases match TRBD1. V lost 4 bases and J lost 8; bases outside the gene matches: 3. The germline CDR1 and CDR2 sequences are LNHDA and SQIVND (reference sequence). This CDR3 region has 13 residues. The CDR3 region has the DNA TGTGCCAGTAGTAGACAGGGGCGCGAAAAACTGTTTTTT. This gives the protein CASSRQGREKLFF.